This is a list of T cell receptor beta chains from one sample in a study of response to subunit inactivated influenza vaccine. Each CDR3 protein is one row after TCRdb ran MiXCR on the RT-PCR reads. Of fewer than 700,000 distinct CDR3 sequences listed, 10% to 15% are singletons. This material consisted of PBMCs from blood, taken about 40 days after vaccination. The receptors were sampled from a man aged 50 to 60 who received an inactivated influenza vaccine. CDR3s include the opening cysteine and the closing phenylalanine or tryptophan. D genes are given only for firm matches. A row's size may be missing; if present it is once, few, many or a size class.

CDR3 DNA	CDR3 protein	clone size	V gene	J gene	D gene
TGTGCCAGCAGTTGGCTAGGACCTCAAGAGACCCAGTACTTC	CASSWLGPQETQYF	few	TRBV7-8	TRBJ2-5	.
TGTGCCAGCAGGACCCTAGCGGGAAACCCCTACAATGAGCAGTTCTTC	CASRTLAGNPYNEQFF	.	TRBV6-1	TRBJ2-1	TRBD2
TGTGCCAGCAGTTTTCGGACAGGGGCTCAGCCCCAGCATTTT	CASSFRTGAQPQHF	.	TRBV5-4	TRBJ1-5	TRBD1
TGCAGTGTAACTGGGACTGGCTCCTACAATGAGCAGTTCTTC	CSVTGTGSYNEQFF	few	TRBV20-1	TRBJ2-1	.
TGTGCCAGCATCGTAGGCCGGGACAGGGCCAGCGGGGAGCTGTTTTTT	CASIVGRDRASGELFF	.	TRBV7-8	TRBJ2-2	TRBD1
TGTGCCAGCAGCGTAGACCTTGATGAGCAGTTCTTC	CASSVDLDEQFF	.	TRBV9	TRBJ2-1	.
TGTGCCAGCAGCTTAGGTTTAGGGTCACCCCTCCACTTT	CASSLGLGSPLHF	.	TRBV7-8	TRBJ1-6	.
TGCAGTGCTAGTGTAGCGGGGGGATCCTACAATGAGCAGTTCTTC	CSASVAGGSYNEQFF	few	TRBV20-1	TRBJ2-1	TRBD2
TGTGCCAGCAGCTTAGTGGGGTTCCGCACAGATACGCAGTATTTT	CASSLVGFRTDTQYF	many	TRBV7-2	TRBJ2-3	.
TGTGCCAGCAGCCAAGGAGGTTGGTCGTACGAGCAGTACTTC	CASSQGGWSYEQYF	few	TRBV14	TRBJ2-7	.
TGCAGTGCCCAAGGGGGGGGTTTAAGCTCCTACAATGAGCAGTTCTTC	CSAQGGGLSSYNEQFF	many	TRBV20-1	TRBJ2-1	.
TGCAGTGCTAGAGATCTAATGGAGTCCGCCGGGGAGCAGTACTTC	CSARDLMESAGEQYF	few	TRBV20-1	TRBJ2-7	.
TGTGCCAGCCGAAGACAGGTACTCAGCACCGGGGAGCTGTTTTTT	CASRRQVLSTGELFF	.	TRBV19	TRBJ2-2	.
TGCAGCGTTGTGGAGTCCTACGAGCAGTACTTC	CSVVESYEQYF	few	TRBV29-1	TRBJ2-7	.
TGCAGTGCTAGATTTGATCGGGCAGCCCTGACCTCCTACGAGCAGTACTTC	CSARFDRAALTSYEQYF	few	TRBV20-1	TRBJ2-7	.
TGCGCCAGCAGCTTCAAGCTAGCGGGGGCTTACAATGAGCAGTTCTTC	CASSFKLAGAYNEQFF	many	TRBV5-1	TRBJ2-1	TRBD2
TGTGCCAGCACCGTTACAAGGGATTCACCCCTCCACTTT	CASTVTRDSPLHF	.	TRBV6-2/TRBV6-3	TRBJ1-6	.
TGTGCCAGCAGTCCCTCTCGACAGGGGGGTACCGGGGAGCTGTTTTTT	CASSPSRQGGTGELFF	few	TRBV12-3/TRBV12-4	TRBJ2-2	TRBD1
TGTGCCAGCAGCAATGGACTAGCAGGCACAGATACGCAGTATTTT	CASSNGLAGTDTQYF	many	TRBV6-2/TRBV6-3	TRBJ2-3	TRBD2
TGTGCCACCGAGGGAAGGGTCGAGACCCAGTACTTC	CATEGRVETQYF	many	TRBV28	TRBJ2-5	.
TGTGCCAGCAGCTTGGAGGACAGGTTGTACAATGAGCAGTTCTTC	CASSLEDRLYNEQFF	few	TRBV5-6	TRBJ2-1	TRBD1
TGCGCCAGCAGCCAAGTGGCTAGTCTAGCGGGAGCTCCCGGGGCCAACGTCCTGACTTTC	CASSQVASLAGAPGANVLTF	few	TRBV4-3	TRBJ2-6	TRBD2
TGTGCCAGCAGTGCCGTACAGGGTTTCACCGGGGAGCTGTTTTTT	CASSAVQGFTGELFF	many	TRBV12-3/TRBV12-4	TRBJ2-2	.
TGTGCCAGCTCTGACGTTATTTACGAGCAGTACTTC	CASSDVIYEQYF	.	TRBV6-2/TRBV6-3	TRBJ2-7	.
TGTGCCAGCAGTTGGGGGGGAGGACCGGGCCAAGAGACCCAGTACTTC	CASSWGGGPGQETQYF	.	TRBV28	TRBJ2-5	TRBD2
TGTGCCAGCAGGACAGGGGGCGGGGGATTCACTGAAGCTTTCTTT	CASRTGGGGFTEAFF	.	TRBV7-2	TRBJ1-1	TRBD1
TGTGCCACACAAAGGAGCCGAGGAACAGATACGCAGTATTTT	CATQRSRGTDTQYF	.	TRBV12-3/TRBV12-4	TRBJ2-3	.
TGTGCCAGCAGTTTTCAGCAGGAGAATGAAAAACTGTTTTTT	CASSFQQENEKLFF	few	TRBV12-3/TRBV12-4	TRBJ1-4	.
TGTGCCAGCAGCTTAATGGGTTCCGACGAGCAGTACTTC	CASSLMGSDEQYF	.	TRBV7-2	TRBJ2-7	.